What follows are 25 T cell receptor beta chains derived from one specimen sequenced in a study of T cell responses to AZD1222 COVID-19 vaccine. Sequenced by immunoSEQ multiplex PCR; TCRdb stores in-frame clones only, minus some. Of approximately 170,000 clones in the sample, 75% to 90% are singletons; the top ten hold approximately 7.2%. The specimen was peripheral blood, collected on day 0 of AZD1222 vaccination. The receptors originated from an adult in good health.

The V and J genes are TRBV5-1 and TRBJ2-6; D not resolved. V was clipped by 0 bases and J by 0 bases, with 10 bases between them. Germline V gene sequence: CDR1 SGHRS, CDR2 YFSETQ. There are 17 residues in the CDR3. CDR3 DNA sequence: TGCGCCAGCAGCTTGGCCGACATAACCTCTGGGGCCAACGTCCTGACTTTC. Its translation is CASSLADITSGANVLTF.

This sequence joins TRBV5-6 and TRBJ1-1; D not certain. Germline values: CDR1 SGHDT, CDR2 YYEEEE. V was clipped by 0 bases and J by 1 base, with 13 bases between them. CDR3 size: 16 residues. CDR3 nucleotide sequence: TGTGCCAGCAGCTTGGGAAGTCTGGCAGCGAACACTGAAGCTTTCTTT. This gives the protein CASSLGSLAANTEAFF.

In nucleotides, the CDR3 is TGTGCCAGCAGCTTAGTCGGTTACAATGAAAAACTGTTTTTT. Encoded protein: CASSLVGYNEKLFF. The chain links TRBV11-2 to TRBJ1-4; no clear D. The germline CDR1 and CDR2 sequences are SGHAT and FQNNGV. The length of the CDR3 is 14 residues. The V end was cut by 1 base, the J end by 5 bases, with 8 bases between.

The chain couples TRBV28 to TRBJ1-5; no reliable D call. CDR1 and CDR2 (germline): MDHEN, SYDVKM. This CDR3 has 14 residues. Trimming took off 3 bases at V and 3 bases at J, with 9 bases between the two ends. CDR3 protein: CASSFAILNQPQHF. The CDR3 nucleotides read TGTGCCAGCAGTTTCGCAATACTCAATCAGCCCCAGCATTTT.

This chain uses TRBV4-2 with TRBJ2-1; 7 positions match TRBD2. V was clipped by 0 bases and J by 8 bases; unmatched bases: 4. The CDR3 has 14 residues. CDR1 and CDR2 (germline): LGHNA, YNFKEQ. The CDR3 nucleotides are TGTGCCAGCAGCCAAGAGACTAGCTCCGATGAGCAGTTCTTC. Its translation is CASSQETSSDEQFF.

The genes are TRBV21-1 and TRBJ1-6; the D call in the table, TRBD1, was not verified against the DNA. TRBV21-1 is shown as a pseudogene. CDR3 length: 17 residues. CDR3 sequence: CASSKGWDREYNSPLHF. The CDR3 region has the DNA TGTGCCAGCAGCAAAGGGTGGGACAGGGAATATAATTCACCCCTCCACTTT.

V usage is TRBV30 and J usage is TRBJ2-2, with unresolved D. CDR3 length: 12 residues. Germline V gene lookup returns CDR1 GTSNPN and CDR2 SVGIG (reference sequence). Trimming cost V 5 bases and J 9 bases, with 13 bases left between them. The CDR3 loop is CAWSAGPRELFF. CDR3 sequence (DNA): TGTGCCTGGTCCGCCGGACCCCGGGAGCTGTTTTTT.

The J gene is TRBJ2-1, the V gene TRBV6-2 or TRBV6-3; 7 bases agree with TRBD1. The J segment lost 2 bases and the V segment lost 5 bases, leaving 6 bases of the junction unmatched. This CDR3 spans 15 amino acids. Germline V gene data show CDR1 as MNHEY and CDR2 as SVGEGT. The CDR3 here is CASSPGGRAYNEQFF. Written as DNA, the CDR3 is TGTGCCAGCAGTCCAGGGGGTAGGGCCTACAATGAGCAGTTCTTC.

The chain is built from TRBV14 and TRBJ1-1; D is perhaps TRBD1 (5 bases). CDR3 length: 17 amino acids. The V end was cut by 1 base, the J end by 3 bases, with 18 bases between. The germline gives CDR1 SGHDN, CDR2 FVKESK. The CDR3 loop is CASSQGGQGVFHTEAFF. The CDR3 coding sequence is TGTGCCAGCAGCCAAGGGGGCCAGGGAGTCTTTCACACTGAAGCTTTCTTT.

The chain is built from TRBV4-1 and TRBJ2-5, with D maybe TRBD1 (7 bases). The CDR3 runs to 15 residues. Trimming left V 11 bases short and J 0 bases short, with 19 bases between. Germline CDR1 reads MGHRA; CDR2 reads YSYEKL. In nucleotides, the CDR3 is TGCGCCGGTGGGCAGACAGGGAGGTACCAAGAGACCCAGTACTTC. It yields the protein CAGGQTGRYQETQYF.

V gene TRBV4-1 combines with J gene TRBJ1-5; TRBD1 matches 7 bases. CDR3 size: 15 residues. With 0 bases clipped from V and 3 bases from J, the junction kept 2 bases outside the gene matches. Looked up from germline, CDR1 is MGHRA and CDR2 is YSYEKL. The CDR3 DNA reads TGCGCCAGCAGCCAAGACGACAGGGCCAATCAGCCCCAGCATTTT. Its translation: CASSQDDRANQPQHF.

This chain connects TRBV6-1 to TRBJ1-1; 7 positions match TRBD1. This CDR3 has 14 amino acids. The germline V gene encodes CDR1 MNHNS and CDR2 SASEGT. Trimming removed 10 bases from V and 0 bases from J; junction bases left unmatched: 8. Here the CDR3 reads CATSGQGVNTEAFF. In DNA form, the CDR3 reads TGTGCCACCTCGGGGCAGGGGGTGAACACTGAAGCTTTCTTT.

The CDR3 reads CASIGRAGNQETQYF. In nucleotides, the CDR3 is TGTGCCAGCATCGGGAGAGCAGGGAACCAAGAGACCCAGTACTTC. This chain joins TRBV27 and TRBJ2-5, with D perhaps matching TRBD2 (6 bases). Germline loops: CDR1 MNHEY, CDR2 SMNVEV (reference sequence). Deletions cut 7 bases from V and 0 bases from J, with 15 bases between. This CDR3 spans 15 amino acids.

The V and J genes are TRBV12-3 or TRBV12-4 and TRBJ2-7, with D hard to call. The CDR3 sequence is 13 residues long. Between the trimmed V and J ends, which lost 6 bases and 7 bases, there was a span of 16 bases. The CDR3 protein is CASSLGGSGEQYV. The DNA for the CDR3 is TGTGCCAGCAGCCTAGGTGGGTCTGGGGAGCAGTACGTC.

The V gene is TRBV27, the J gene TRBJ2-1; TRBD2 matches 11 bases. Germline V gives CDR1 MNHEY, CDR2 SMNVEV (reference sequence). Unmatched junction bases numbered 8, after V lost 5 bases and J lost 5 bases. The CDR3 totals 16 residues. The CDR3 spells CASSPHPSGGNNEQFF. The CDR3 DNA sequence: TGTGCCAGCAGTCCTCATCCTAGCGGGGGGAACAATGAGCAGTTCTTC.

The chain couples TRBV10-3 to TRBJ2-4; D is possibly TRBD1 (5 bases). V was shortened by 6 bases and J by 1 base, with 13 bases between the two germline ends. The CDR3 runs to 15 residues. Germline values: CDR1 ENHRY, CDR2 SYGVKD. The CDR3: CAIRDDSDAKNIQYF. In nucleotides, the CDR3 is TGTGCCATCAGAGACGACAGTGATGCCAAAAACATTCAGTACTTC.

CDR3: CASSKQGSYNSPLHF. Written as DNA, the CDR3 is TGTGCCAGCAGTAAGCAGGGCTCCTATAATTCACCCCTCCACTTT. This chain uses TRBV6-2 or TRBV6-3 with TRBJ1-6, with a possible D match to TRBD1 (5 bases). The length of the CDR3 is 15 residues. The germline gives CDR1 MNHEY, CDR2 SVGEGT. V lost 5 bases, J lost 0 bases, and 8 bases lay in between.

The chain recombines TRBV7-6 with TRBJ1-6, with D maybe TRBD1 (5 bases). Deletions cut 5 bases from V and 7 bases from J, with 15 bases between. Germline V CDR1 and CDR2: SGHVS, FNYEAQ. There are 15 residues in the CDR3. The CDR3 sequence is CASSSGGLLNSPLHF. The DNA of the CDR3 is TGTGCCAGCAGCAGTGGGGGTCTCTTAAATTCACCCCTCCACTTT.

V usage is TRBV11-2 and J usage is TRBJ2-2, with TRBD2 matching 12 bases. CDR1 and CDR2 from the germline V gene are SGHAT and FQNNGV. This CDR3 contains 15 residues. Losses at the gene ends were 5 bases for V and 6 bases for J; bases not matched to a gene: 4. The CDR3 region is CASSLAGGLSGELFF. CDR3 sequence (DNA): TGTGCCAGCAGCCTAGCGGGGGGGCTTTCCGGGGAGCTGTTTTTT.

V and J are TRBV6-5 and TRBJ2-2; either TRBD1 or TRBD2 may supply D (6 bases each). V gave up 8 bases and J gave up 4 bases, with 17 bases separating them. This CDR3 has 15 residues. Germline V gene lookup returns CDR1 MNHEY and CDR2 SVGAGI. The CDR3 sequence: CASGGGDRITGELFF. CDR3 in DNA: TGTGCCAGCGGGGGCGGGGATCGGATCACCGGGGAGCTGTTTTTT.

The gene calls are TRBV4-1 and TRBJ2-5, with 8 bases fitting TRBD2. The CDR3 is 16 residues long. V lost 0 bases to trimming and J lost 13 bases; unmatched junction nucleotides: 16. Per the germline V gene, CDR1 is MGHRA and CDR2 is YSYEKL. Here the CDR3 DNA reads TGCGCCAGCAGCCAAGAAACCCCCAGCGGGGGTGATCCCCTGTACTTC. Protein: CASSQETPSGGDPLYF.

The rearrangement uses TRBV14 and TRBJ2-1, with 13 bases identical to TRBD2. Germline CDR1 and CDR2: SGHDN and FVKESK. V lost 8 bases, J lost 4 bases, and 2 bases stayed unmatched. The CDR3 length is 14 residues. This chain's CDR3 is CASGTSGAYNEQFF. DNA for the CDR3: TGTGCCAGCGGGACTAGCGGGGCATACAATGAGCAGTTCTTC.

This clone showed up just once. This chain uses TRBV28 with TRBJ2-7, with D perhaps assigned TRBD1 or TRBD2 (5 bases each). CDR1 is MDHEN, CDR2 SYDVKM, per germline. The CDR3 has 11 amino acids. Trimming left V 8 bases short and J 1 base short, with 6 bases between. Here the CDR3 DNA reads TGTGCCAGCGGGGGTTCCTACGAGCAGTACTTC. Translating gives CASGGSYEQYF.

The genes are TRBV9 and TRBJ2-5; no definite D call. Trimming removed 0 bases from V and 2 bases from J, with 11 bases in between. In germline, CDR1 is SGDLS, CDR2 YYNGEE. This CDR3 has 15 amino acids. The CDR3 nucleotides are TGTGCCAGCAGCGTAGGGGCCATCCTACAAGAGACCCAGTACTTC. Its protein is CASSVGAILQETQYF. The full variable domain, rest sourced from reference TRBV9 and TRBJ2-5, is DSGVTQTPKHLITATGQRVTLRCSPRSGDLSVYWYQQSLDQGLQFLIQYYNGEERAKGNILERFSAQQFPDLHSELNLSSLELGDSALYFCASSVGAILQETQYFGPGTRLLVL.

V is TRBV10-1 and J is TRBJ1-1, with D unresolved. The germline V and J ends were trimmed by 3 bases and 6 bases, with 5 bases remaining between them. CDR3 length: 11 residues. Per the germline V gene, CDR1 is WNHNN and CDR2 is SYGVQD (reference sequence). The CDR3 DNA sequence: TGCGCCAGCAGTGATGGGGCTGAAGCTTTCTTT. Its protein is CASSDGAEAFF.